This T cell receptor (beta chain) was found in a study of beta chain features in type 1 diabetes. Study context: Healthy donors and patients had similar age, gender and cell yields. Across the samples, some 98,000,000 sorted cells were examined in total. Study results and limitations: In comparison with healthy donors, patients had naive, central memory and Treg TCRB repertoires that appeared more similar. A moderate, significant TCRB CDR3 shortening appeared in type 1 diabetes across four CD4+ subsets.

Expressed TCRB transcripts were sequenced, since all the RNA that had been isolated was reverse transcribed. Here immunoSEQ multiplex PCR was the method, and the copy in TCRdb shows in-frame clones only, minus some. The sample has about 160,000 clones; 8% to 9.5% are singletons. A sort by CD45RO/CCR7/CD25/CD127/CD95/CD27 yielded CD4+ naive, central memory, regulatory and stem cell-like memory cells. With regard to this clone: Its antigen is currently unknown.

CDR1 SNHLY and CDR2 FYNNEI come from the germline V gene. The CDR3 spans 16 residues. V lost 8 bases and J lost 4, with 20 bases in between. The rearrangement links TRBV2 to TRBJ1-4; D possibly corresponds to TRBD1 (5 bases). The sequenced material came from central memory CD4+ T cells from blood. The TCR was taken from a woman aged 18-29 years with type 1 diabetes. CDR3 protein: CASCPLTGLINEKLFF. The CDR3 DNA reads TGTGCCAGCTGTCCCCTAACGGGACTGATTAATGAAAAACTGTTTTTT.